The 6 T cell receptor beta chains presented below share a single source sample, sequenced in a study of graft-versus-host responses after intestinal transplantation. These TCRs' antigens remain unknown. Sequenced by immunoSEQ multiplex PCR; TCRdb stores in-frame clones only, minus some. The table includes approximately 130,000 clones, around 90% detected once. Sequencing was performed on unstimulated CD4+ T cells sorted from spleen or lymph node cells, taken before intestinal transplant. The receptor source for this set is a human donor who received an intestinal transplant.

The V call is TRBV5-1, the J call TRBJ2-5, with unresolved D. Trimming took off 0 bases at V and 2 bases at J, with 5 bases between the two ends. The germline gives CDR1 SGHRS, CDR2 YFSETQ. This CDR3 is built from 13 residues. CDR3 sequence (DNA): TGCGCCAGCAGCTTGGACGTGCAAGAGACCCAGTACTTC. Translation gives CASSLDVQETQYF.

The rearrangement links TRBV6-1 to TRBJ1-2, with D unresolved. With 1 base removed from V and 5 bases from J, the gap between germline ends came to 11 bases. CDR3 length equals 14 residues. Germline V gene lookup returns CDR1 MNHNS and CDR2 SASEGT. In nucleotides, the CDR3 is TGTGCCAGCAGTGAAGGGGCCCGTGGTTATGGCTACACCTTC. This translates into CASSEGARGYGYTF.

The V call is TRBV4-1, the J call TRBJ1-3; no clear D. CDR1 and CDR2 (germline): MGHRA, YSYEKL. CDR3 length: 15 amino acids. V lost 0 bases and J 3 bases, leaving 9 bases between the germline ends. CDR3 residues: CASSQDLAVGNTIYF. CDR3 bases: TGCGCCAGCAGCCAAGACCTCGCGGTTGGAAACACCATATATTTT.

V and J are TRBV18 and TRBJ1-2; no clear D gene. Trimming took 3 bases from V and 2 from J, leaving 10 bases between them. CDR1 and CDR2 from the germline V gene are KGHSH and LQKENI. This CDR3 comprises 14 residues. The CDR3 DNA reads TGTGCCAGCTCACCCTCCAGACCCAACTATGGCTACACCTTC. Translating it yields CASSPSRPNYGYTF.

The table lists this clone with a few counts. The chain carries TRBV7-8 and TRBJ2-7, with 9 bases identical to TRBD1. V dropped 5 bases and J dropped 2; count of bases not matched to a gene: 10. The CDR3 length is 16 residues. The germline V gene has CDR1 SGHVS and CDR2 FQNEAQ. The DNA for the CDR3 is TGTGCCAGCAGCAAAGGACCGGGACAGGGCCCCTACGAGCAGTACTTC. Translating gives CASSKGPGQGPYEQYF.

J is TRBJ1-3 and V is TRBV18; D call uncertain. CDR3 size: 13 residues. Trimming took off 6 bases at V and 4 bases at J, with 10 bases between the two ends. Germline V gene sequence: CDR1 KGHSH, CDR2 LQKENI. The CDR3 DNA reads as TGTGCCAGCTCTCCGGACGCAGGAAACACCATATATTTT. This sequence encodes CASSPDAGNTIYF.